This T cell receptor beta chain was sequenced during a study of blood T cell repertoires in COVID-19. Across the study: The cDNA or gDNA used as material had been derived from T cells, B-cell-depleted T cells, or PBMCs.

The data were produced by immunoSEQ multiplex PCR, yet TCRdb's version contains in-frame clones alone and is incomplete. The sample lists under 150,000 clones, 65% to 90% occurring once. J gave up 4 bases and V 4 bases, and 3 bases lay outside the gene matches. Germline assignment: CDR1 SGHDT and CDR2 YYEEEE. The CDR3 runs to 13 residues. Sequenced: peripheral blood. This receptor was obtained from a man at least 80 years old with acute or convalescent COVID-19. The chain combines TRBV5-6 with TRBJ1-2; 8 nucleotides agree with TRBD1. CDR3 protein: CASSPTGVYGYTF. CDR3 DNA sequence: TGTGCCAGCAGCCCGACAGGGGTCTATGGCTACACCTTC.